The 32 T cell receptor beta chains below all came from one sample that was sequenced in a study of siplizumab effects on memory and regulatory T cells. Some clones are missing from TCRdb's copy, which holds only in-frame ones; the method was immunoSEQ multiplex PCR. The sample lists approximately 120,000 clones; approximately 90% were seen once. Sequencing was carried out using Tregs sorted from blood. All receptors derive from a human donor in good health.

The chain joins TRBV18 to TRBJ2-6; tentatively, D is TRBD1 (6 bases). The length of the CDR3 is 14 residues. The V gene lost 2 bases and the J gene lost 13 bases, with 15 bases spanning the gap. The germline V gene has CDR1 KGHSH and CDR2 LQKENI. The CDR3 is CASSPVTGIPVLTF. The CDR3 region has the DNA TGTGCCAGCTCACCAGTTACAGGGATTCCGGTCCTGACTTTC.

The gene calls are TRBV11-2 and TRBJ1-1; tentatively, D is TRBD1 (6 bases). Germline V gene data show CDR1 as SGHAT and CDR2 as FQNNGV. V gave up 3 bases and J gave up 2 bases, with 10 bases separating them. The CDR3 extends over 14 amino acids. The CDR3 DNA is TGTGCCAGCAGCTTCCGGGGGCGAAACACTGAAGCTTTCTTT. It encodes CASSFRGRNTEAFF.

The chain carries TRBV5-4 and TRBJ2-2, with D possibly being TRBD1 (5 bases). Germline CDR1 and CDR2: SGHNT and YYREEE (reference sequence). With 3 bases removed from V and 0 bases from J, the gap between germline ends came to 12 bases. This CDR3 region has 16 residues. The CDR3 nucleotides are TGTGCCAGCAGCTGGGGCGGACGGGCGAACACCGGGGAGCTGTTTTTT. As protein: CASSWGGRANTGELFF.

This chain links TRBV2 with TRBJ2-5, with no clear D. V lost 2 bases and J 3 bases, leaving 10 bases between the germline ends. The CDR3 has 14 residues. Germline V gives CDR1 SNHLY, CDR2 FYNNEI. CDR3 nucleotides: TGTGCCAGCAGTGAACGGATACCAAAAGAGACCCAGTACTTC. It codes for CASSERIPKETQYF.

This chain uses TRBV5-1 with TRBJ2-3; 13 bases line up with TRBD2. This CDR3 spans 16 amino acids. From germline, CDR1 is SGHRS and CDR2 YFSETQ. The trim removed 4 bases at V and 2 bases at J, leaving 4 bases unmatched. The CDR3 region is CASSAGLAGNTDTQYF. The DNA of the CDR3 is TGCGCCAGCAGCGCGGGACTAGCGGGGAACACAGATACGCAGTATTTT.

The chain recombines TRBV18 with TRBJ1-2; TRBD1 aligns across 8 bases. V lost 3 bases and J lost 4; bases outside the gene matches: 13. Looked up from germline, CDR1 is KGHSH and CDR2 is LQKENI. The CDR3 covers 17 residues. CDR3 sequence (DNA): TGTGCCAGCTCACCCGACAGGGGCCGCGCGATTTTCTATGGCTACACCTTC. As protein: CASSPDRGRAIFYGYTF.

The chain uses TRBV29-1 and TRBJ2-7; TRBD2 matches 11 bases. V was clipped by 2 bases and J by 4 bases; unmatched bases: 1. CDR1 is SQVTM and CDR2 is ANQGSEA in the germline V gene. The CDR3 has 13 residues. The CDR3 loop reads CSVETSGSYEQYF. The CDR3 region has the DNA TGCAGCGTTGAAACTAGCGGGAGTTACGAGCAGTACTTC.

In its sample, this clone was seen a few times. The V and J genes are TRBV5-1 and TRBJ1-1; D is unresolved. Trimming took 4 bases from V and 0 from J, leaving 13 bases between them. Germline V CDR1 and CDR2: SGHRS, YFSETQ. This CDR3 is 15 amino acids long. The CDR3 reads CASSPLRGLNTEAFF. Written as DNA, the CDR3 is TGCGCCAGCAGCCCCCTACGGGGTTTGAACACTGAAGCTTTCTTT. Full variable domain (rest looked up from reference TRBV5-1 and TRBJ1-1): KAGVTQTPRYLIKTRGQQVTLSCSPISGHRSVSWYQQTPGQGLQFLFEYFSETQRNKGNFPGRFSGRQFSNSRSEMNVSTLELGDSALYLCASSPLRGLNTEAFFGQGTRLTVV.

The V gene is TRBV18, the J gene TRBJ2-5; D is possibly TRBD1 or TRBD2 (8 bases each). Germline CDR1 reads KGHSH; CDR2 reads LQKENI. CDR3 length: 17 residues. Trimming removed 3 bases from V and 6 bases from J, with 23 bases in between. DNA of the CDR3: TGTGCCAGCTCACCGATAAGGACAGGGACTAGTCGCCAGACCCAGTACTTC. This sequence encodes CASSPIRTGTSRQTQYF. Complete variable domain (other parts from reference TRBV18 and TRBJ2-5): NAGVMQNPRHLVRRRGQEARLRCSPMKGHSHVYWYRQLPEEGLKFMVYLQKENIIDESGMPKERFSAEFPKEGPSILRIQQVVRGDSAAYFCASSPIRTGTSRQTQYFGPGTRLLVL.

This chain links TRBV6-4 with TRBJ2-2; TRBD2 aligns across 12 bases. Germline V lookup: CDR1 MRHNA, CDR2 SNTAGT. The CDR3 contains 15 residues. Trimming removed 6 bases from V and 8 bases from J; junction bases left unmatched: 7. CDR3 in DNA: TGTGCCAGCAGCCGACTAGCGGGAGTTAGTGGGGAGCTGTTTTTT. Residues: CASSRLAGVSGELFF.

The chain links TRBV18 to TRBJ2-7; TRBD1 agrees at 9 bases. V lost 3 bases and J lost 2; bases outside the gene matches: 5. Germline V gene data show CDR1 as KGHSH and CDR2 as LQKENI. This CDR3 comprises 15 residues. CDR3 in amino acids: CASSPQGQGPYEQYF. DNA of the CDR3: TGTGCCAGCTCACCCCAAGGACAGGGGCCCTACGAGCAGTACTTC.

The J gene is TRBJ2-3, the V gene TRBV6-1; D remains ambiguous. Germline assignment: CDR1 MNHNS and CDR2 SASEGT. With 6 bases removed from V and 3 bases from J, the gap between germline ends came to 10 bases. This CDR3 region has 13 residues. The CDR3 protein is CASSIQQTDTQYF. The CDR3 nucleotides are TGTGCCAGCAGCATACAGCAGACAGATACGCAGTATTTT.

This chain's CDR3 is CASSERAGEREQFF. CDR3 bases: TGTGCCAGCAGTGAAAGGGCGGGCGAACGGGAGCAGTTCTTC. This rearrangement joins TRBV2 to TRBJ2-1, with a tentative D call TRBD2 (5 bases). Trimming took 2 bases from V and 10 from J, leaving 15 bases between them. This CDR3 is built from 14 residues. In germline, CDR1 is SNHLY, CDR2 FYNNEI. The whole variable domain, remainder taken from reference TRBV2 and TRBJ2-1, is EPEVTQTPSHQVTQMGQEVILRCVPISNHLYFYWYRQILGQKVEFLVSFYNNEISEKSEIFDDQFSVERPDGSNFTLKIRSTKLEDSAMYFCASSERAGEREQFFGPGTRLTVL.

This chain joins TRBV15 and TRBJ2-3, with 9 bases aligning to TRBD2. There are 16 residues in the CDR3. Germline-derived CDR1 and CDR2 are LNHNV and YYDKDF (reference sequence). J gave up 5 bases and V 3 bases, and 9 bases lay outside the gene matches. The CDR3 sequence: CATSSGVSGRLDTQYF. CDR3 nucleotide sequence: TGTGCCACCAGCAGCGGTGTTAGCGGGAGACTAGATACGCAGTATTTT.

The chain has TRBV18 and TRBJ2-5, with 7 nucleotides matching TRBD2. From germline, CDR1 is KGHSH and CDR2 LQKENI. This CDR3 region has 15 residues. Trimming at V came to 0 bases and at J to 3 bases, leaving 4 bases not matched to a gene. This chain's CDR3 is CASSPPGLSKETQYF. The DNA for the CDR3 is TGTGCCAGCTCACCACCGGGACTATCGAAAGAGACCCAGTACTTC.

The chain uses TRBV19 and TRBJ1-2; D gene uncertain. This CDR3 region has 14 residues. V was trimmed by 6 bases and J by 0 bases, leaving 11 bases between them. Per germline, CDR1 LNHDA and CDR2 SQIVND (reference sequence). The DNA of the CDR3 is TGTGCCAGTAGACAGACACGAACTAACTATGGCTACACCTTC. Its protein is CASRQTRTNYGYTF.

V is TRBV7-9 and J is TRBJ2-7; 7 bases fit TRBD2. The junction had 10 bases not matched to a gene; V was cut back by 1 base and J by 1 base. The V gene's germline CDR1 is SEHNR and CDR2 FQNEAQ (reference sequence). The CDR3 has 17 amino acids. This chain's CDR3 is CASSLGLLALPSYEQYF. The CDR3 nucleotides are TGTGCCAGCAGCTTAGGGCTACTAGCGTTACCTTCCTACGAGCAGTACTTC.

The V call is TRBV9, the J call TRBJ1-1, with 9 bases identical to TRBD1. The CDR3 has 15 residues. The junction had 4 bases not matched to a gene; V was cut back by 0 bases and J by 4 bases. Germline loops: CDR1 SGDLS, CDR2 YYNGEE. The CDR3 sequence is CASSVGGTGLTEAFF. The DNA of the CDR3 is TGTGCCAGCAGCGTAGGAGGGACAGGGCTCACTGAAGCTTTCTTT.

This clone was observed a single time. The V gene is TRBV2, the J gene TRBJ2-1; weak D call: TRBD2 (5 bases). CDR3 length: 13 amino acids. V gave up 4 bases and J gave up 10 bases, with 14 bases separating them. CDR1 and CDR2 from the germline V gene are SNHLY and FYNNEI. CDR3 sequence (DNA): TGTGCCAGCAGTGTGTCGGGGTTTGGAGAGCAGTTCTTC. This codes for CASSVSGFGEQFF.

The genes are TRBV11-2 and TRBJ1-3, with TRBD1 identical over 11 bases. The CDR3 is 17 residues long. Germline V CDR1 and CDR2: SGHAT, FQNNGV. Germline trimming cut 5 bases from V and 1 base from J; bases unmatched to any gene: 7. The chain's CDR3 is CASSPGTGGISGNTIYF. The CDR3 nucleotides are TGTGCCAGCAGCCCTGGGACAGGGGGGATTTCTGGAAACACCATATATTTT.

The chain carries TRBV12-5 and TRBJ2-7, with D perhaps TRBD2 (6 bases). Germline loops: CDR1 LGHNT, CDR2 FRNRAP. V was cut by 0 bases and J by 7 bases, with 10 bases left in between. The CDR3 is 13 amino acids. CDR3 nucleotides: TGTGCTAGTGGTTTGGTATTCGGGGGAGAGCAGTACTTC. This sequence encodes CASGLVFGGEQYF.

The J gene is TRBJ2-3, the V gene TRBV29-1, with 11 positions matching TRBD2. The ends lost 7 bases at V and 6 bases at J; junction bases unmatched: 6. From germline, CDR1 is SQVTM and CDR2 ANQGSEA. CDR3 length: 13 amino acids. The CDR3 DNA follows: TGCAGCGCCACTAGCGGGGGAACCGATACGCAGTATTTT. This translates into CSATSGGTDTQYF.

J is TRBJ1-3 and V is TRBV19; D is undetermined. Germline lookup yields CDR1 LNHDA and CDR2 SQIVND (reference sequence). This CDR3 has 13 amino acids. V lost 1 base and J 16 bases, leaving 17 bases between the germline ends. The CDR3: CASSIVIRGAVYF. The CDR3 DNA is TGTGCCAGTAGTATAGTGATCCGAGGTGCCGTGTATTTT.

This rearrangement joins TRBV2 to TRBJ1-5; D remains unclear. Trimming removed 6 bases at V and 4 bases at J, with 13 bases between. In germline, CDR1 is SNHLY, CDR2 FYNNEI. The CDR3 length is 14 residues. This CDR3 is CASSRGRLNQPQHF. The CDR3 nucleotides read TGTGCCAGCAGCCGAGGACGGTTAAATCAGCCCCAGCATTTT.

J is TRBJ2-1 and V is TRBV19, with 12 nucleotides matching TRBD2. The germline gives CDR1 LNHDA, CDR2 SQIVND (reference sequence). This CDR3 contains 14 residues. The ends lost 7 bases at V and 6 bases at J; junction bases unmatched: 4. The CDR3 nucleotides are TGTGCCAGTAAAAGACTAGCGGGAGTCAATGAGCAGTTCTTC. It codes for CASKRLAGVNEQFF.

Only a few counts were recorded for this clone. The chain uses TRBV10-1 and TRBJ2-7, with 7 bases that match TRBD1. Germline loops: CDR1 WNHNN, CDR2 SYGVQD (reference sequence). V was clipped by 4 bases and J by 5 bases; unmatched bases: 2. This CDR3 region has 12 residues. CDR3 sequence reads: CASSGQGHEQYF. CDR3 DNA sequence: TGCGCCAGCAGTGGACAGGGCCACGAGCAGTACTTC.

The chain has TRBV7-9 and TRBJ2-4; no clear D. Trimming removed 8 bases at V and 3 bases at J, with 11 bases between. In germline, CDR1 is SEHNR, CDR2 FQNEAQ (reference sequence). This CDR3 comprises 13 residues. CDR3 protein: CASEGPDKNIQYF. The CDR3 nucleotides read TGTGCCAGCGAAGGCCCGGACAAAAACATTCAGTACTTC.

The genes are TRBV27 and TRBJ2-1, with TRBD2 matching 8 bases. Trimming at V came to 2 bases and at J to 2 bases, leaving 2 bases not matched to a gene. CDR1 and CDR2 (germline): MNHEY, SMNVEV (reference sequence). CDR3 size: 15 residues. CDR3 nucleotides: TGTGCCAGCAGTTTAGCGGGAGGACCCTACAATGAGCAGTTCTTC. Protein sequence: CASSLAGGPYNEQFF.

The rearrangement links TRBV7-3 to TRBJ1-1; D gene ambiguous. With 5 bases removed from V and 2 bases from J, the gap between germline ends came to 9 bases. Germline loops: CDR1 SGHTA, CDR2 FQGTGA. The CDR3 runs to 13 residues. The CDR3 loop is CASSPGRNTEAFF. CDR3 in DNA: TGTGCCAGCAGCCCAGGTCGTAACACTGAAGCTTTCTTT. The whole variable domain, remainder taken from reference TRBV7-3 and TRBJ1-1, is GAGVSQTPSNKVTEKGKYVELRCDPISGHTALYWYRQSLGQGPEFLIYFQGTGAADDSGLPNDRFFAVRPEGSVSTLKIQRTERGDSAVYLCASSPGRNTEAFFGQGTRLTVV.

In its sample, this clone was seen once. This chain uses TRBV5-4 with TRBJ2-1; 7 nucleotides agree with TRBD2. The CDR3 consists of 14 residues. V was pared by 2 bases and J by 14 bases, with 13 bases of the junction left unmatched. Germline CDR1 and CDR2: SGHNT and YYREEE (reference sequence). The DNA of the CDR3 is TGTGCCAGCAGCTTCGTGTCGGAGCGACGGGGGGAGTTCTTC. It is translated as CASSFVSERRGEFF. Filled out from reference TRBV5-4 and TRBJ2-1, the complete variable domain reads ETGVTQSPTHLIKTRGQQVTLRCSSQSGHNTVSWYQQALGQGPQFIFQYYREEENGRGNFPPRFSGLQFPNYSSELNVNALELDDSALYLCASSFVSERRGEFFGPGTRLTVL.

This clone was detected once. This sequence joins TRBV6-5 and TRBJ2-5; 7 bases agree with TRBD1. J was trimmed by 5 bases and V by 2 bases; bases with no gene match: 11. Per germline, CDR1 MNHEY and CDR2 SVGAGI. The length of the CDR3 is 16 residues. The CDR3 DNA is TGTGCCAGCAGTTACACGGGACAGACCTTACGCGAGACCCAGTACTTC. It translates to CASSYTGQTLRETQYF.

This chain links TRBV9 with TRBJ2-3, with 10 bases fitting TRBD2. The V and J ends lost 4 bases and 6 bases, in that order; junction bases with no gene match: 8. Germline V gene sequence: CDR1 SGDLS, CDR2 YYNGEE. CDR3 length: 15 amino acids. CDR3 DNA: TGTGCCAGCAGCCAGAGCGGGAGGGCGGTTGATACGCAGTATTTT. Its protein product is CASSQSGRAVDTQYF.